These 20 T cell receptor beta chains were sequenced from one sample in a study of blood T cell repertoires in COVID-19. Using immunoSEQ multiplex PCR, the repertoire was profiled, and TCRdb retains in-frame clones only, with some absent. The sample has roughly 200,000 clones, around nine tenths seen once. Specimen: peripheral blood. These receptors were obtained from a man aged 60 to 75 who had recovered from COVID-19.

J is TRBJ2-7 and V is TRBV6-1; weak D call: TRBD1 (5 bases). In germline, CDR1 is MNHNS, CDR2 SASEGT. V lost 2 bases and J lost 3, with 17 bases in between. The CDR3 sequence is 16 residues long. CDR3 in DNA: TGTGCCAGCAGTGAAAACAGGAACCCGATCTTCTACGAGCAGTACTTC. This sequence encodes CASSENRNPIFYEQYF.

This clone was seen just once. V usage is TRBV3-1 (or the pseudogene TRBV3-2) and J usage is TRBJ1-2, with TRBD1 matching 7 bases. The CDR3 is 14 residues long. J was trimmed by 7 bases and V by 5 bases; bases with no gene match: 10. Germline CDR1 LGHDT, CDR2 YNNKEL (reference sequence). The CDR3 loop reads CASSFRQGVGGYTF. CDR3 DNA: TGTGCCAGCAGCTTCCGTCAGGGGGTCGGTGGCTACACCTTC.

The V call is TRBV28, the J call TRBJ1-4; perhaps TRBD1 as D (6 bases). The CDR3 totals 13 residues. Trimming left V 10 bases short and J 3 bases short, with 12 bases between. Looked up from germline, CDR1 is MDHEN and CDR2 is SYDVKM. The CDR3 nucleotides read TGTGCCACCTCCAGGGGCTCTAATGAAAAACTGTTTTTT. Protein sequence: CATSRGSNEKLFF.

The chain is built from TRBV5-1 and TRBJ2-3, with D perhaps matching TRBD1 (6 bases). Trimming shortened V by 4 bases and J by 2 bases, and 11 bases separated the two germline ends. CDR3 length: 14 residues. Germline V gene data show CDR1 as SGHRS and CDR2 as YFSETQ. CDR3 sequence reads: CASSLTGFTDTQYF. CDR3 DNA sequence: TGCGCCAGCAGCCTGACAGGATTCACAGATACGCAGTATTTT.

V and J are TRBV18 and TRBJ2-1, with D perhaps TRBD1 (6 bases). CDR1 and CDR2 (germline): KGHSH, LQKENI. Trimming cost V 8 bases and J 0 bases, with 14 bases left between them. The CDR3 is made up of 15 amino acids. CDR3 sequence (DNA): TGTGCCAGCGGAAAGGACAGAATCTCCTACAATGAGCAGTTCTTC. Its protein is CASGKDRISYNEQFF. The full variable domain, completed using reference TRBV18 and TRBJ2-1, is NAGVMQNPRHLVRRRGQEARLRCSPMKGHSHVYWYRQLPEEGLKFMVYLQKENIIDESGMPKERFSAEFPKEGPSILRIQQVVRGDSAAYFCASGKDRISYNEQFFGPGTRLTVL.

The V and J genes are TRBV9 and TRBJ2-7, with TRBD2 identical over 7 bases. Trimming removed 0 bases from V and 5 bases from J; junction bases left unmatched: 11. Germline lookup yields CDR1 SGDLS and CDR2 YYNGEE. The CDR3 is 16 residues long. The CDR3 bases are TGTGCCAGCAGCGTAGGAGGGACGGGAGGAATCCACGAGCAGTACTTC. It translates to CASSVGGTGGIHEQYF.

The V call is TRBV6-5, the J call TRBJ1-2; a possible D gene is TRBD1 (5 bases). Germline assignment: CDR1 MNHEY and CDR2 SVGAGI. V lost 4 bases and J lost 11, with 14 bases in between. This CDR3 spans 12 amino acids. CDR3 bases: TGTGCCAGCAGTTCCCCAGGGATGAGGTACACCTTC. Translated, it gives CASSSPGMRYTF.

This chain links TRBV7-9 with TRBJ1-2; tentatively, D is TRBD1 (6 bases). The CDR3 runs 15 residues. CDR1 SEHNR and CDR2 FQNEAQ come from the germline V gene (reference sequence). V was shortened by 4 bases and J by 4 bases, with 16 bases between the two germline ends. This CDR3 reads CASSSWDIPTYGYTF. In nucleotides, the CDR3 is TGTGCCAGCAGCTCCTGGGACATCCCTACCTATGGCTACACCTTC.

This clone appeared a few times. The chain recombines TRBV29-1 with TRBJ1-2, with unresolved D. CDR3 length: 12 residues. Germline V CDR1 and CDR2: SQVTM, ANQGSEA. Trimming pared 7 bases from V and 4 bases from J, leaving 13 bases between. CDR3 protein: CSALDGVYGYTF. For the CDR3, the DNA is TGCAGCGCCCTTGACGGAGTCTATGGCTACACCTTC.

The chain couples TRBV7-9 to TRBJ2-3; 9 positions match TRBD1. The CDR3 sequence is 16 residues long. CDR1 is SEHNR and CDR2 is FQNEAQ in the germline V gene (reference sequence). V lost 5 bases to trimming and J lost 1 base; unmatched junction nucleotides: 7. Written as DNA, the CDR3 is TGTGCCAGCAGCCGACGGACAGGGGTCGGCACAGATACGCAGTATTTT. This translates into CASSRRTGVGTDTQYF.

This chain connects TRBV3-1 (or the pseudogene TRBV3-2) to TRBJ1-1; TRBD1 is a possible D gene (5 bases). The CDR3 runs to 15 residues. CDR1 and CDR2 from the germline V gene are LGHDT and YNNKEL (reference sequence). Trimming took 5 bases from V and 0 from J, leaving 13 bases between them. The CDR3 DNA reads as TGTGCCAGCAGCGAGTGGGGGGATATGAACACTGAAGCTTTCTTT. Translated: CASSEWGDMNTEAFF.

The chain couples TRBV5-4 to TRBJ2-2, with 9 positions matching TRBD2. CDR3 size: 15 residues. V lost 6 bases to trimming and J lost 0 bases; unmatched junction nucleotides: 3. Germline CDR1 and CDR2: SGHNT and YYREEE (reference sequence). The CDR3 bases are TGTGCCAGCACCCTAGCGGGGACGAACACCGGGGAGCTGTTTTTT. Translation gives CASTLAGTNTGELFF.

The genes are TRBV24-1 and TRBJ2-3; D is undetermined. The CDR3 is made up of 13 amino acids. CDR1 and CDR2 (germline): KGHDR, SFDVKD. V lost 4 bases and J 0 bases, leaving 4 bases between the germline ends. The CDR3 here is CATSETSTDTQYF. The CDR3 DNA reads as TGTGCCACCAGTGAAACTAGCACAGATACGCAGTATTTT.

This clone has a single count. This chain joins TRBV30 and TRBJ1-1; TRBD1 matches 7 bases. Trimming at V came to 0 bases and at J to 5 bases, leaving 6 bases not matched to a gene. There are 14 residues in the CDR3. CDR1 is GTSNPN and CDR2 is SVGIG in the germline V gene (reference sequence). CDR3 protein: CAWSVIQGNTEAFF. CDR3 coding DNA: TGTGCCTGGAGTGTAATACAGGGGAATACTGAAGCTTTCTTT.

The rearrangement joins TRBV7-6 to TRBJ2-7; 8 positions agree with TRBD1. V was clipped by 4 bases and J by 3 bases; unmatched bases: 5. Germline CDR1 SGHVS, CDR2 FNYEAQ. This CDR3 contains 14 residues. CDR3 region: CASSSLTGGYEQYF. DNA of the CDR3: TGTGCCAGCAGCTCACTCACAGGGGGCTACGAGCAGTACTTC.

The gene calls are TRBV6-5 and TRBJ2-5; no reliable D call. The V end was cut by 7 bases, the J end by 5 bases, with 8 bases between. Germline CDR1 reads MNHEY; CDR2 reads SVGAGI. CDR3 length: 11 amino acids. The DNA for the CDR3 is TGTGCCAGCATTATGTTCGAGACCCAGTACTTC. It codes for CASIMFETQYF.

On this clone: A read error may produce the germline difference seen at one junction end. The chain links TRBV28 to TRBJ2-3, with TRBD2 identical over 7 bases. The CDR3 contains 16 residues. CDR1 MDHEN and CDR2 SYDVKM come from the germline V gene. This chain's CDR3 is CASSLSGRRSTDTQYF. The DNA of the CDR3 is TGCGCCAGCAGTTTATCCGGGAGGCGTAGCACAGATACGCAGTATTTT. The full variable domain, rest sourced from reference TRBV28 and TRBJ2-3, is DVKVTQSSRYLVKRTGEKVFLECVQDMDHENMFWYRQDPGLGLRLIYFSYDVKMKEKGDIPEGYSVSREKKERFSLILESASTNQTSMYLCASSLSGRRSTDTQYFGPGTRLTVL.

The chain uses TRBV18 and TRBJ2-7; the match to TRBD2 covers 10 bases. This CDR3 region has 13 residues. The V and J ends lost 4 bases and 4 bases, in that order; junction bases with no gene match: 1. The germline V gene encodes CDR1 KGHSH and CDR2 LQKENI. The CDR3 region has the DNA TGTGCCAGCTCACGGACTAGCGGATACGAGCAGTACTTC. Its translation is CASSRTSGYEQYF.

This chain uses TRBV7-3 with TRBJ1-1; a possible D gene is TRBD1 (6 bases). Germline V gene sequence: CDR1 SGHTA, CDR2 FQGTGA. Trimming took 5 bases from V and 3 from J, leaving 13 bases between them. The CDR3 is 14 amino acids. This chain's CDR3 is CASSPQGLDTEAFF. CDR3 nucleotides: TGTGCCAGCAGCCCCCAGGGGTTAGACACTGAAGCTTTCTTT.

This chain links TRBV6-5 with TRBJ2-5, with D tentatively TRBD1 (5 bases). This CDR3 comprises 14 residues. V lost 5 bases and J lost 1, with 11 bases in between. The germline CDR1 and CDR2 sequences are MNHEY and SVGAGI. CDR3 residues: CASSKTETQETQYF. The CDR3 DNA reads TGTGCCAGCAGTAAGACAGAAACCCAAGAGACCCAGTACTTC.